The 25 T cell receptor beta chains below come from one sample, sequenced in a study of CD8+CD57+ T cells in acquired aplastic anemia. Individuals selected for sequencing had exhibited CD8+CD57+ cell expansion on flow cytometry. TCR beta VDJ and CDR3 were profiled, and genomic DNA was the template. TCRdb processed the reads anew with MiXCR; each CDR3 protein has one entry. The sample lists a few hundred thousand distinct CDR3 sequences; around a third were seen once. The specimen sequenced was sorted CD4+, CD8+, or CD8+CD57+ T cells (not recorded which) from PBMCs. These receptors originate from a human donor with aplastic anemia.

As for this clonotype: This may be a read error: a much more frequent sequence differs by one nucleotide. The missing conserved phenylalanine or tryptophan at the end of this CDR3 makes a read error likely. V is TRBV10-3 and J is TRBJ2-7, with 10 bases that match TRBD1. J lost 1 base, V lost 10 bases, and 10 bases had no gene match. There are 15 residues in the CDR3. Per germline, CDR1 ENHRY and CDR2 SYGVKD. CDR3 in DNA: TGTGCCAGCAGCCAGGGACAGGGGAGTTCCTACGAGCAGTACCTC. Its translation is CASSQGQGSSYEQYL.

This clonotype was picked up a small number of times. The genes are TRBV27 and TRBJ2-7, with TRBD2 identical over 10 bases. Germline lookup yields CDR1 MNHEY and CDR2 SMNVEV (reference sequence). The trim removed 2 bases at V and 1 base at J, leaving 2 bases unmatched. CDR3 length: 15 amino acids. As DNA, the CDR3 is TGTGCCAGCAGTTTACTAGCGGGAGTTTCCTACGAGCAGTACTTC. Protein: CASSLLAGVSYEQYF.

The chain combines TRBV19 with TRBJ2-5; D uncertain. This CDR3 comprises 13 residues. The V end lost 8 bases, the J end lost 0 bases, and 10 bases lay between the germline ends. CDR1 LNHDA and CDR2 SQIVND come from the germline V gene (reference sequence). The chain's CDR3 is CASVGWDQETQYF. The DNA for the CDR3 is TGTGCCAGTGTGGGCTGGGACCAAGAGACCCAGTACTTC.

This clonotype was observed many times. CDR3 loop: CASSLVDTEAFF. DNA for the CDR3: TGTGCCAGCAGCTTAGTGGACACTGAAGCTTTCTTT. The V call is TRBV7-9, the J call TRBJ1-1; D not resolved. The CDR3 is made up of 12 amino acids. Germline V gene lookup returns CDR1 SEHNR and CDR2 FQNEAQ (reference sequence). V lost 1 base, J lost 3 bases, and 3 bases lay in between.

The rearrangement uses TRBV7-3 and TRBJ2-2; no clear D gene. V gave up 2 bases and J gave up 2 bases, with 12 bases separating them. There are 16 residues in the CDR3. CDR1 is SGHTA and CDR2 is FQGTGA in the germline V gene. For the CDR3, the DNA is TGTGCCAGCAGCTTACGTACAGCGACAAACACCGGGGAGCTGTTTTTT. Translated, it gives CASSLRTATNTGELFF.

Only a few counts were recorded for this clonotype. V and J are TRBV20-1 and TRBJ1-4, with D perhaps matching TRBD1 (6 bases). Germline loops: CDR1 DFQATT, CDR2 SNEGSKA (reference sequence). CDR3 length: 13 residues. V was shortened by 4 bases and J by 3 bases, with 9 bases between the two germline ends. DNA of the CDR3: TGCAGTGCTACGAGGACAGCTAATGAAAAACTGTTTTTT. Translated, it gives CSATRTANEKLFF.

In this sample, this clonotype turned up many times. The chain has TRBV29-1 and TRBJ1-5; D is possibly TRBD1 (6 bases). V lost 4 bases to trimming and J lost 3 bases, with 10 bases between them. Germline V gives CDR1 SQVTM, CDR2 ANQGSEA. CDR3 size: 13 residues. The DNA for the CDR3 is TGCAGCGTTGTTTGGGGGGCCAATCAGCCCCAGCATTTT. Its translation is CSVVWGANQPQHF. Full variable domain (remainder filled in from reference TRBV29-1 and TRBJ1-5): SAVISQKPSRDICQRGTSLTIQCQVDSQVTMMFWYRQQPGQSLTLIATANQGSEATYESGFVIDKFPISRPNLTFSTLTVSNMSPEDSSIYLCSVVWGANQPQHFGDGTRLSIL.

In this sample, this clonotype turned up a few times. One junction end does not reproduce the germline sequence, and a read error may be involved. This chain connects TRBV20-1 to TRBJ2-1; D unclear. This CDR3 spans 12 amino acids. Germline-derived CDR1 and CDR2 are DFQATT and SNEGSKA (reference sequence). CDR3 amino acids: CSARDKLDERFF. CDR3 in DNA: TGCAGTGCTAGAGATAAGTTGGATGAGCGGTTCTTC.

CDR3 protein: CASATGFTGELFF. CDR3 in DNA: TGTGCCAGCGCAACAGGGTTCACCGGGGAGCTGTTTTTT. The chain uses TRBV18 and TRBJ2-2; D may be TRBD1 (6 bases). This CDR3 comprises 13 residues. The V end was cut by 8 bases, the J end by 4 bases, with 11 bases between. Germline V CDR1 and CDR2: KGHSH, LQKENI. Variable domain in full (rest from reference TRBV18 and TRBJ2-2): NAGVMQNPRHLVRRRGQEARLRCSPMKGHSHVYWYRQLPEEGLKFMVYLQKENIIDESGMPKERFSAEFPKEGPSILRIQQVVRGDSAAYFCASATGFTGELFFGEGSRLTVL.

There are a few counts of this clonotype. Here the CDR3 reads CASSTYRRTGLLAFF. CDR3 DNA sequence: TGTGCCAGCAGCACCTACCGACGGACAGGGCTCTTAGCTTTCTTT. V usage is TRBV5-6 and J usage is TRBJ1-1; TRBD1 matches at 8 bases. This CDR3 comprises 15 residues. V lost 4 bases, J lost 10 bases, and 15 bases stayed unmatched. Germline CDR1 SGHDT, CDR2 YYEEEE.

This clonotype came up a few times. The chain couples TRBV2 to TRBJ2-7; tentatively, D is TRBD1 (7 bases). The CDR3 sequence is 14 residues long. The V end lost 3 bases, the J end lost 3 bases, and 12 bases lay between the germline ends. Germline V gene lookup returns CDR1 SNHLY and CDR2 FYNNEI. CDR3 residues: CASSETGRNYEQYV. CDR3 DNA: TGTGCCAGCAGTGAGACAGGGAGGAACTACGAGCAGTACGTC.

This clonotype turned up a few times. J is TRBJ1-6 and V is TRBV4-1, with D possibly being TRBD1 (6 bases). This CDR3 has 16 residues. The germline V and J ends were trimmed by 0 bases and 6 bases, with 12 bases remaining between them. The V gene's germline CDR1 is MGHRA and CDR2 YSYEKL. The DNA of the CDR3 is TGCGCCAGCAGCCAAGATATAGGGGGAGGTAATTCACCCCTCCACTTT. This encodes CASSQDIGGGNSPLHF.

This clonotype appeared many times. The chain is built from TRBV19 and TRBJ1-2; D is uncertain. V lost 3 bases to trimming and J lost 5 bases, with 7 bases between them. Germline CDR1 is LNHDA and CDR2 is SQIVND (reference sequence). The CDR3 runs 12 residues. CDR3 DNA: TGTGCCAGTAGTATGCGGGAGTATGGCTACACCTTC. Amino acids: CASSMREYGYTF.

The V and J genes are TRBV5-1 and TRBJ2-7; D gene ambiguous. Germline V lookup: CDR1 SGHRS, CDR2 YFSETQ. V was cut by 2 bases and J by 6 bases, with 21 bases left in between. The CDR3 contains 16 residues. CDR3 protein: CASSFVWGQKPLEQYF. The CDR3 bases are TGCGCCAGCAGCTTTGTGTGGGGTCAAAAGCCCCTCGAGCAGTACTTC.

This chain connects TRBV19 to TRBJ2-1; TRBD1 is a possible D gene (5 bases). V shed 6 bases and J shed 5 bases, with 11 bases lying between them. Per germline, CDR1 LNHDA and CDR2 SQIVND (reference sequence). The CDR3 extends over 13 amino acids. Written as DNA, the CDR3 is TGTGCCAGTAGCCTTCCAGGGCACAATGAGCAGTTCTTC. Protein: CASSLPGHNEQFF.

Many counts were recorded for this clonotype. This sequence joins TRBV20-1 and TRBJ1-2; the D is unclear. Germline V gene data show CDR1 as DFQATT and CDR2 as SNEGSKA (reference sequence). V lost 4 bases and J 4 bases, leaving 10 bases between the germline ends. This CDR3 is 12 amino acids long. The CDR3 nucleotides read TGCAGTGCTACTGGTGGCCTCTATGGCTACACCTTC. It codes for CSATGGLYGYTF.

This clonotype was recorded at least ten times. The CDR3 is CATSEDSPYEQYF. CDR3 coding DNA: TGTGCCACCAGTGAAGACAGCCCCTACGAGCAGTACTTC. The rearrangement uses TRBV24-1 and TRBJ2-7, with TRBD1 as a possible D gene (5 bases). The CDR3 is 13 residues long. Per the germline V gene, CDR1 is KGHDR and CDR2 is SFDVKD. V lost 4 bases and J lost 2, with 8 bases in between.

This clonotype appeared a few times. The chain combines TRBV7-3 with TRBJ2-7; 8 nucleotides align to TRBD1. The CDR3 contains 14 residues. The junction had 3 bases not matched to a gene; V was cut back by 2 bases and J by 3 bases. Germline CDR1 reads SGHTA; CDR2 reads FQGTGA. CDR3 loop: CASSLADRVYEQYF. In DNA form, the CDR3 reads TGTGCCAGCAGCTTAGCGGACAGGGTCTACGAGCAGTACTTC.

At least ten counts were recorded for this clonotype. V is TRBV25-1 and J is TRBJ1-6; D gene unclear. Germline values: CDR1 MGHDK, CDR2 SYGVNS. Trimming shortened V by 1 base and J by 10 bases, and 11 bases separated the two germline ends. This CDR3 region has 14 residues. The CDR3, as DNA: TGTGCCAGCAGTGAATTGGGGTTTTGGTCACCCCTCCACTTT. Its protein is CASSELGFWSPLHF.

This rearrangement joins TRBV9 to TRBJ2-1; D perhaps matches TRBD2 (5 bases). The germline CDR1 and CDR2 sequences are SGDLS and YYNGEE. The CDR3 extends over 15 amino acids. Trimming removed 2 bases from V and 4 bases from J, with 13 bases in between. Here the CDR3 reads CASSVTSSIYNEQFF. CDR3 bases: TGTGCCAGCAGCGTTACTAGTTCCATATACAATGAGCAGTTCTTC.

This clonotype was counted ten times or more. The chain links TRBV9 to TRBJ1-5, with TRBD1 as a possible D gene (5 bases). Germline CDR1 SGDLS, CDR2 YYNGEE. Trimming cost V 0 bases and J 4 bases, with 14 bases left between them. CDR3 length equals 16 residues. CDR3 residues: CASSVDWWGMNQPQHF. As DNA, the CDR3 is TGTGCCAGCAGCGTAGATTGGTGGGGGATGAATCAGCCCCAGCATTTT.

CDR3 sequence (DNA): TGCAGTGCCAATTTAGCGGGGGGGATGAGCTCCTACAATGAGCAGTTCTTC. As protein: CSANLAGGMSSYNEQFF. The J gene is TRBJ2-1, the V gene TRBV20-1; 11 bases map to TRBD2. This CDR3 contains 17 residues. Germline V gene sequence: CDR1 DFQATT, CDR2 SNEGSKA (reference sequence). J lost 0 bases, V lost 6 bases, and 10 bases had no gene match.

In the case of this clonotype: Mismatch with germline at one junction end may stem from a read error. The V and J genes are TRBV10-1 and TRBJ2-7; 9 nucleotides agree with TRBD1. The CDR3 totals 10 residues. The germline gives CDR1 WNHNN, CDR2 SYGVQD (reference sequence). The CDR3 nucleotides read TGCGCCAGCAGTGGGGGACAGGGAGGCTTC. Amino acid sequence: CASSGGQGGF.

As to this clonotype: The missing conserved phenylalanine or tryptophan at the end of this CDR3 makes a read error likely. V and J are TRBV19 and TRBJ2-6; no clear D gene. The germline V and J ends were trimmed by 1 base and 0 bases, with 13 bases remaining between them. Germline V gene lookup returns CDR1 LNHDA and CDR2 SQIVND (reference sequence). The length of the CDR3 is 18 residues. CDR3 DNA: TGTGCCAGTAGTATAGGAAGGCTTTCGGGCTCTGGGGCCAACGTCCTGACTCTC. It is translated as CASSIGRLSGSGANVLTL.

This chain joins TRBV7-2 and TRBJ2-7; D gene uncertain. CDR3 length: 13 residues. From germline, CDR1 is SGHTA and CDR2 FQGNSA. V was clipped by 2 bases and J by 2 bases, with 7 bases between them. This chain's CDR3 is CASSLTSAYEQYF. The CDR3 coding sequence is TGTGCCAGCAGCTTAACCAGTGCCTACGAGCAGTACTTC.